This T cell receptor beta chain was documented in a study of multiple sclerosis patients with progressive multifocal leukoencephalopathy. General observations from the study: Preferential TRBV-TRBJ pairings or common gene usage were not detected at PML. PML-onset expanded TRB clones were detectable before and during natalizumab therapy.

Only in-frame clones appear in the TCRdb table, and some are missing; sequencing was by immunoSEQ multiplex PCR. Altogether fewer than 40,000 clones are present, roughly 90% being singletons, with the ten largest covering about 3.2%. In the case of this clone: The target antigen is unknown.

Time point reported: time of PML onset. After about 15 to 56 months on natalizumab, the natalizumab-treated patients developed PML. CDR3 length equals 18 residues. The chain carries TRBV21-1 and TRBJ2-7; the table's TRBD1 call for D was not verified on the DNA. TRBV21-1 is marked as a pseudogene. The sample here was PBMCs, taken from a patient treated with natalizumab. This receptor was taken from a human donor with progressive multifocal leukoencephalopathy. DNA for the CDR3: TGTGCCAGCAGCAAAAAACAATCAGGCAGACGCCCTACCTACGAGCAGTACTTC. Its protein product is CASSKKQSGRRPTYEQYF.